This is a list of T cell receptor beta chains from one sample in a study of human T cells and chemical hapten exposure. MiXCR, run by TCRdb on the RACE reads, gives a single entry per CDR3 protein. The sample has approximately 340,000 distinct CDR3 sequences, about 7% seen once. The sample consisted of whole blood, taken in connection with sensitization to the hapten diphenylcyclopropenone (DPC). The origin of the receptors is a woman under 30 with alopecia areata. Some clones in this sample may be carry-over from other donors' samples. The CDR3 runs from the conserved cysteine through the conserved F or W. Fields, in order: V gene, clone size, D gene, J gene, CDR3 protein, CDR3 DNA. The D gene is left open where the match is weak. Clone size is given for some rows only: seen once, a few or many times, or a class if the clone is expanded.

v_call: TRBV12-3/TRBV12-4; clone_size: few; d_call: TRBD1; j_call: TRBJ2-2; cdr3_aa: CASTQGDTGELFF; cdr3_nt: TGTGCCAGCACCCAGGGGGACACCGGGGAGCTGTTTTTT
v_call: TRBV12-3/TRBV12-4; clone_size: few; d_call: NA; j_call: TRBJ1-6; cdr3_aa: CASSLGIRGAGNSPLHF; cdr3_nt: TGTGCCAGCAGTTTGGGGATCCGGGGGGCCGGTAATTCACCCCTCCACTTT
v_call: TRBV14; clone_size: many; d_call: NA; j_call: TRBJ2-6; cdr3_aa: CASSQEWGATGANVLTF; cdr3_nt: TGTGCCAGCAGCCAAGAATGGGGAGCTACTGGGGCCAACGTCCTGACTTTC
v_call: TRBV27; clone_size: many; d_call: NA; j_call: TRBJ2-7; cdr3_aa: CASSLIAGESYEQYF; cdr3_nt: TGTGCCAGCAGTTTAATAGCAGGTGAAAGTTACGAGCAGTACTTC
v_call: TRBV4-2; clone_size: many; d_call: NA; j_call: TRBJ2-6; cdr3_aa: CASSQDFDSGANVLTF; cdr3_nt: TGTGCCAGCAGCCAAGATTTCGACTCTGGGGCCAACGTCCTGACTTTC
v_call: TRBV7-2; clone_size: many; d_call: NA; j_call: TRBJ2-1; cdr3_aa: CASSFLISYNEQFF; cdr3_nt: TGTGCCAGCAGCTTCCTAATTAGCTACAATGAGCAGTTCTTC
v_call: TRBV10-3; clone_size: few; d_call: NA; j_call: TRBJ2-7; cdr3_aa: CAISEQGNEQYF; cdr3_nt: TGTGCCATCAGTGAGCAGGGCAACGAGCAGTACTTC
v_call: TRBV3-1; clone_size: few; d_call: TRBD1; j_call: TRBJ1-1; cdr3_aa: CASTRAPPGGIPSEAFF; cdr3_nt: TGTGCCAGCACCCGAGCCCCTCCAGGGGGGATCCCATCTGAAGCTTTCTTT
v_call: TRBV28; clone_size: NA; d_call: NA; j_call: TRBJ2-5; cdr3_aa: CASSLYETQYF; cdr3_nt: TGTGCCAGCAGTTTATACGAGACCCAGTACTTC
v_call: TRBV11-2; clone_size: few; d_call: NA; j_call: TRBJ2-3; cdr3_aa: CASSPGVRADTQYF; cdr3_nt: TGTGCCAGCAGCCCCGGCGTCAGGGCAGATACGCAGTATTTT
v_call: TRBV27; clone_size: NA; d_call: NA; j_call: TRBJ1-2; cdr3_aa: CASSEGGAAYGYTF; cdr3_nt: TGTGCCAGCAGTGAGGGAGGCGCAGCCTATGGCTACACCTTC
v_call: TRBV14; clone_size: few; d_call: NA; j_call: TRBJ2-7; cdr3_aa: CASSQSYGMYEQYF; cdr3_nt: TGTGCCAGCAGCCAGAGCTATGGGATGTACGAGCAGTACTTC
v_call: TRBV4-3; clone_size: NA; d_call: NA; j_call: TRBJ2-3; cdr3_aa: CASSQVGISTDTQYF; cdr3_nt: TGCGCCAGCAGCCAAGTGGGTATTAGCACAGATACGCAGTATTTT
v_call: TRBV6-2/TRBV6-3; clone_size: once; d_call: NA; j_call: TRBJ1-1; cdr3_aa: CASSPGTAHEATEAFF; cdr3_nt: TGTGCCAGCAGCCCCGGGACCGCCCACGAGGCCACTGAAGCTTTCTTT
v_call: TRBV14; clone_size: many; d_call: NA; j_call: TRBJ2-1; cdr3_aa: CASSQGNSPEQFF; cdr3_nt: TGTGCCAGCAGCCAAGGGAATAGCCCAGAGCAGTTCTTC
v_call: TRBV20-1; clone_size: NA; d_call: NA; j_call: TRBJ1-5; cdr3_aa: CSARIGQNIGGHQPQHF; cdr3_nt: TGCAGTGCTAGAATCGGACAGAACATTGGAGGTCATCAGCCCCAGCATTTT
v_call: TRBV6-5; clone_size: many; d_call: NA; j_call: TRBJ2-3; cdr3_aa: CASSYSTTPDTQYF; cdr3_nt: TGTGCCAGCAGTTACTCGACAACTCCAGATACGCAGTATTTT
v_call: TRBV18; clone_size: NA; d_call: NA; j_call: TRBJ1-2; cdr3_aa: CASSSLLSTLDF; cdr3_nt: TGTGCCAGCTCTAGCCTCCTTTCAACCCTTGACTTC
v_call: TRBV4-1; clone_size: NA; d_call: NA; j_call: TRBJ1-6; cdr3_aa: CASSQVPPGVQRSPLHF; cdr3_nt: TGCGCCAGCAGCCAAGTCCCCCCAGGGGTTCAGCGTTCACCCCTCCACTTT
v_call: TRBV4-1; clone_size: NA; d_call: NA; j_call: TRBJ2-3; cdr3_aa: CASSQDYDGADTQYF; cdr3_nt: TGCGCCAGCAGCCAAGATTACGATGGGGCAGATACGCAGTATTTT
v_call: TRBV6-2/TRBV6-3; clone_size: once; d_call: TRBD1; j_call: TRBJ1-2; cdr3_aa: CASSTPGTGGYGYTF; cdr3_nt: TGTGCCAGCAGCACCCCCGGGACAGGGGGGTATGGCTACACCTTC
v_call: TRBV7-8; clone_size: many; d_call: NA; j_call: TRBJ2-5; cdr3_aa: CASSSSVWKETQYF; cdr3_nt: TGTGCCAGCAGCTCTAGCGTCTGGAAAGAGACCCAGTACTTC
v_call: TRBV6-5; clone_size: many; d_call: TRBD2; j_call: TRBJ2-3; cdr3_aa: CASSNGTSVVADTQYF; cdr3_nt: TGTGCCAGCAGTAACGGGACTAGCGTCGTCGCAGATACGCAGTATTTT
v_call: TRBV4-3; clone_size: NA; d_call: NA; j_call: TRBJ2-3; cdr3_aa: CASSQDYRPGSDTQYF; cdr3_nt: TGCGCCAGCAGCCAAGATTACCGTCCGGGGTCAGATACGCAGTATTTT
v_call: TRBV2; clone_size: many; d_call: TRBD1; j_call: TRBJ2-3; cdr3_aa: CASGGQGTDTQYF; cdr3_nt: TGTGCCAGCGGAGGACAGGGGACAGATACGCAGTATTTT
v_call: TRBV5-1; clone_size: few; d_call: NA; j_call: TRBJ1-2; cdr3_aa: CASSLGGSSYGYTF; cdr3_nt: TGCGCCAGCAGCTTGGGGGGTAGTAGCTATGGCTACACCTTC
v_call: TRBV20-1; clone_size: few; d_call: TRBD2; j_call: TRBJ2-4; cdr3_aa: CSARGSGGRNIQYF; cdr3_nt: TGCAGTGCTAGAGGTTCGGGGGGTAGAAACATTCAGTACTTC
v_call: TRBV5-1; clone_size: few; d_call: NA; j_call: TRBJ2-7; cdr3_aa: CASSAATIYEQYF; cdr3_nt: TGCGCCAGCAGCGCGGCAACCATCTACGAGCAGTACTTC
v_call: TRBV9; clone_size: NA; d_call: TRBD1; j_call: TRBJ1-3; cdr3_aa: CASNPAGTGGVSSGNTIYF; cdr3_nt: TGTGCCAGCAACCCCGCCGGGACAGGGGGAGTCTCATCTGGAAACACCATATATTTT
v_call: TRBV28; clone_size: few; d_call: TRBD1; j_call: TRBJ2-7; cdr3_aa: CASSTTGGSYEQYF; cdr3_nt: TGTGCCAGCAGTACCACAGGGGGCTCCTACGAGCAGTACTTC
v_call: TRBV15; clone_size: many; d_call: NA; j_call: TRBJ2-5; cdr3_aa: CATSRDGGSGETQYF; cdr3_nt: TGTGCCACCAGCAGAGATGGGGGGTCCGGGGAGACCCAGTACTTC
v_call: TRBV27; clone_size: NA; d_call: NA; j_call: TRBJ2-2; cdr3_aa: CASSLFAGNTGELFF; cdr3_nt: TGTGCCAGCAGTTTATTTGCGGGGAACACCGGGGAGCTGTTTTTT
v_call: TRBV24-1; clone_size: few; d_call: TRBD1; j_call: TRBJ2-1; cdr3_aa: CATSLQGDEQFF; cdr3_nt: TGTGCCACCAGTTTACAGGGGGACGAGCAGTTCTTC
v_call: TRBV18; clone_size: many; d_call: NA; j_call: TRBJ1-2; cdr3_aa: CASSPMSYGYTF; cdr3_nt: TGTGCCAGCTCACCGATGTCCTATGGCTACACCTTC
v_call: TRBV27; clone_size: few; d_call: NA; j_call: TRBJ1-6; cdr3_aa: CASSFEEGDPPLHF; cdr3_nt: TGTGCCAGCAGTTTCGAGGAGGGGGATCCACCCCTCCACTTT
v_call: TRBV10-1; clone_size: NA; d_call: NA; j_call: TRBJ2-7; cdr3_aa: CASSVSRSSYEQYF; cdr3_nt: TGCGCCAGCAGTGTATCACGGAGCTCCTACGAGCAGTACTTC
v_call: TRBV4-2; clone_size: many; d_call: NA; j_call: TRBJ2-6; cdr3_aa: CASSQVDGANVLTF; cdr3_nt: TGTGCCAGCAGCCAAGTTGATGGGGCCAACGTCCTGACTTTC
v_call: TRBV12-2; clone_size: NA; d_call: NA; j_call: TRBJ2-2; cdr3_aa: CASRLRTVNTGELFF; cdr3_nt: TGTGCAAGTCGCTTAAGGACAGTGAACACCGGGGAGCTGTTTTTT